Below, one T cell receptor (beta chain) is given with its context. The CDR3 loop spans 14 amino acids. Germline V gives CDR1 SGHRS, CDR2 YFSETQ. Trimming pared 5 bases from V and 0 bases from J, leaving 11 bases between. The data originate from a study of T cell responses to AZD1222 COVID-19 vaccine. TCRdb's copy holds only in-frame clones and misses some; the assay was immunoSEQ multiplex PCR. The sample lists about 140,000 clones; around 89% were seen once. Sequences were derived from peripheral blood, sampled on day 0 of AZD1222 vaccination. The sequence was collected from an adult in good health. V gene TRBV5-1 combines with J gene TRBJ1-2; D ambiguous. In DNA, the CDR3 is TGCGCCAGCAGTGACAAGGCCCCTAACTATGGCTACACCTTC. Its translation: CASSDKAPNYGYTF.